This T cell receptor beta chain appears in the sequencing data of a study of cytomegalovirus exposure and HLA in healthy donors (dated by TCRdb to about 2017). General notes on the study: An earlier analysis of around 600 of the donors reported about 290 Gb of sequence data and some 120 million unique TCR beta sequences from about 200 million T cells. To predict cytomegalovirus infection status, the study combined high-throughput TCR immunosequencing, statistical association of individual TCRs with disease status, and machine learning. In an earlier analysis of 500 to 650 of the donors, high-throughput TCR beta sequencing was used to judge whether each TCR beta V gene segment behaved as functional or pseudogenic. In the later analysis, no new phenotypic data were used to find candidate immune exposures; instead, reliance was placed on TCR beta sequences and their occurrence across donors. An early release that covered roughly 600 HLA-typed donors contained 250 to 350 gigabases of sequencing data and tens of millions of unique TCR sequences. The study was designed to test whether signatures of past pathogen exposure could be identified by cataloging public T cell receptors. To study patterns of TCR occurrence, a later analysis re-analyzed previously published TCR beta repertoires from around 700 donors and added high-resolution HLA genotyping. On average, 235,054 unique TCR beta nucleotide sequences were sequenced per donor among several hundred genotyped donors of the cohort, with roughly 18% of those sequences being non-productive. All discovery cohort repertoires had been generated on a single sequencing platform. In a later genetic analysis, genome-wide SNP genotypes for about three fifths of the roughly 670 donors were used, and that subset was treated as a discovery cohort. Several DR-DQ haplotypes were treated as single units for association and clustering because of strong linkage in the cohort. Among the roughly 410 genotyped donors, approximately 81% belonged to the genetic ancestry cluster associated with self-reported Caucasian donors. Donor age, sex, ethnicity and CMV serostatus were collected together with the repertoire data. The number of typed donors differed by locus: about 620-640 for A, B, C, DRB1 and DQB1; approximately 530 for DQA1; around 580 for DPA1; and around 450 for DPB1. The study used immunosequencing to profile the T cell repertoires of several hundred subjects and linked those repertoires to cytomegalovirus serostatus. Class I and class II HLA loci were covered by the typing at four-digit resolution. A separate validation cohort of approximately 120 different subjects was used in addition to the roughly 620-subject first cohort. The paper's findings and limits, for the study overall: Sequencing depth was assumed to be roughly uniform across donors in the presence/absence analyses, though that assumption may not hold. A further reported finding was that TCR beta sequences accurately predicted the HLA-A and HLA-B alleles for most subjects in the first cohort. At a false discovery rate of 0.05, a later analysis linked 15,000 to 20,000 TCR beta sequences to specific HLA alleles. A later genetic analysis associated a missense DCLRE1C variant with V-gene and J-gene trimming of TCR beta chains, and an independent cohort replicated the association. Most TCR sequences were observed very rarely across donors, whereas some public TCRs were present in many individuals. In vitro tests confirmed that a few of the cytomegalovirus-associated TCR beta chains recognize cytomegalovirus antigens. Over 15 rarely observed V segments, including chromosome 9 orphons, were excluded from the earlier analysis of several hundred of the donors because counts were too low. A later analysis found that most CMV-associated TCR beta chains appeared HLA-restricted, with HLA associations seemingly driven largely by CMV exposure. An earlier analysis of around 540 of the donors showed that most TCR beta V segments appeared in productive rearrangements either about 90% or about 30% of the time, which broadly matched IMGT annotations. According to a later analysis, parvovirus B19, influenza, CMV and Epstein-Barr virus appeared linked to several top co-occurrence clusters. This cohort had only TCR beta chains sequenced, and the lack of alpha or paired-chain data limited which features could be detected. The authors suggested that the approach could potentially be generalized to other disease states and immunological phenotypes. Because HLA typing was unavailable for some donors at each locus, only the typed subset was used in association tests. The classifier was reported to diagnose cytomegalovirus status with high specificity and sensitivity in both the original and validation cohorts. Some IMGT-functional V segments, including TRBV6-2 and TRBV6-3, could not be told apart with the 87-base-pair reads, so those segments were excluded. In a later analysis, the rate of TCR association differed among HLA loci, with DRB1 alleles having the most associated TCRs and HLA-C alleles having the fewest. In a later analysis, HLA-associated TCR beta chains were found to be more clonally expanded and to have lower generation probabilities than equally common non-associated chains. Compared with the roughly 720-donor mean, donors in an Asian-associated ancestry cluster had fewer N-insertions in productive TCRs, according to a later genetic analysis. When HLA alleles, especially DR and DQ, strongly co-occurred, attributing TCR associations to individual alleles was difficult. A total of 150 or so TCR beta chains were listed by the study as associated with cytomegalovirus. Correlated functional status among segregating V segments might be attributable to linkage disequilibrium, but an unknown experimental factor could not be ruled out. A cluster of highly shared sequence variants was judged likely to be a technical artifact of the sequencing pipeline. CMV serostatus was the only immune exposure information available for the cohort.

This clone was detected only a few times. The antigen it binds to is not known. It has no much larger one-base neighbor in the sample; base qualities were not kept. The cohort consisted of 650 to 700 healthy bone marrow donors. At the time of sampling, every cohort member was nominally healthy, though immune exposures that went unrecorded were likely present. The donor was CMV seronegative and belonged to the group of 320 or so seronegative cohort members. Every donor gave a peripheral blood sample, and the peripheral blood mononuclear cells from that sample were used for TCR beta sequencing. Genomic DNA was extracted from the blood cell samples with the Qiagen DNeasy Blood Extraction Kit. CDR1 and CDR2 were assigned from the germline V gene as SNHLY and FYNNEI. From cysteine to phenylalanine, the CDR3 is 12 amino acids long. Only CDR3 DNA remains: 36 bases, in frame from the first base. V is reduced by 6 bases and J by 5 bases, leaving a spacing of 7 bases between them.

Library method: the immunoSEQ multiplex PCR assay. For the multiplex PCR, a mixture combining 60 forward primers for TCR Vbeta segments and 13 reverse primers for TCR Jbeta segments was used. Amplification of the CDR3 region of rearranged TCR beta genes was performed with a multiplex PCR assay on genomic DNA. On the Illumina HiSeq System, the amplified TCR beta libraries were sequenced as 87-base-pair reads. Per the original workflow: Across the roughly 640 repertoires, a later analysis counted tens of millions of unique TCR beta chains, around 11 million of which were shared by at least two donors. To remove PCR and sequencing errors, raw reads were error-corrected and collapsed into unique sequences using a nearest-neighbor algorithm that merged closely related sequences. V, D and J gene segments were assigned by aligning CDR3 sequences to IMGT reference sequences. For a sequence to be retained, a match of at least six nucleotides to both a V gene segment and a J gene segment was required. A rearrangement was called productive if the CDR3 had no stop codons and remained in frame with V and J, and every other rearrangement was called non-productive. CDR3 was defined according to IMGT convention as the region running from the second conserved V-encoded cysteine to the conserved J-encoded phenylalanine. The earlier analysis of 500 to 600 of the donors excluded sequences that lacked an unambiguous match to a single V gene segment. In an earlier analysis of some 590 of the donors, a V segment was called functional when productive rearrangements were above 56.7%, and segregating when the standard deviation between donors exceeded 5%. A statistical classification framework was built for diagnosing cytomegalovirus status from the catalog of TCR beta chain sequences. A later analysis assigned V and J genes by comparing TCR nucleotide sequences with IMGT/GENE-DB human TR gene sequences. The TCRdist pipeline was used in a later analysis to assign CDR3 sequences and most-parsimonious VDJ recombination scenarios. In a later analysis, every TCR beta chain was defined by the combination of its CDR3 amino acid sequence and its V-gene family, and reads without a unique V-gene family were dropped. In a later analysis, approximately 640 highly shared, low-generation-probability nucleotide sequences were removed to address suspected cross-contamination and a sequencing artifact. In a later analysis, a clonal expansion index was calculated for each public chain from normalized within-repertoire ranks of inferred template counts. In a later analysis, generation probabilities were computed using a VDJ recombination model fitted to out-of-frame rearrangements, and the results were checked against IGoR. In a later analysis, hypergeometric tests were used to score TCR-TCR, TCR-HLA and TCR-CMV co-occurrence, with a repertoire-size bias correction applied to TCR pairs. A later analysis estimated false discovery rates by permuting HLA or CMV assignments 20 times. A later analysis grouped co-occurring TCRs with DBSCAN, adding TCRdist sequence similarity when clustering within HLA-allele-positive subsets. Repertoires with fewer than 30,000 or more than 120,000 public chains were left out of co-occurrence clustering, as were a few repertoires with anomalous nucleotide sharing. The clones in this table, taken by TCRdb from immuneACCESS, are in-frame only. Not every clone is retained; where verified, under half of the shortfall comes from an unresolved V gene, and the cause of the rest is unknown. Clone size and the V and J calls come from that table; the DNA yielded D and trimming. Counted in this sample were roughly 110,000 clones; just over 70% of them appeared once. In total, the top ten clones hold about 0.8% of the sample.

In this chain, TRBV2 is recombined with TRBJ2-2; no D gene is confidently identified. The source of this sequence is a boy between 10 and 17 years old in good health and CMV-seronegative. The sample was PBMCs. The CDR3 protein is CASSRETGELFF. The nucleotide sequence reads as follows: TGTGCCAGCAGCCGAGAGACCGGGGAGCTGTTTTTT.